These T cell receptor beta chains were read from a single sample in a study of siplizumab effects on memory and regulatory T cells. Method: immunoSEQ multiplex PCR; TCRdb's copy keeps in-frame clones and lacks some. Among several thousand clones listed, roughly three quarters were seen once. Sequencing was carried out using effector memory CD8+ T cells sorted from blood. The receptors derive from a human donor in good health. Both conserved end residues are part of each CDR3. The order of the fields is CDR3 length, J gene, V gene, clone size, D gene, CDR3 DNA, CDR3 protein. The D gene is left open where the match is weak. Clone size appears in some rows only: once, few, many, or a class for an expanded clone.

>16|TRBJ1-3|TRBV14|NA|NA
TGTGCCAGCAGCCACATTCACAGGGTGGATAGAAACACCATATATTTT
CASSHIHRVDRNTIYF
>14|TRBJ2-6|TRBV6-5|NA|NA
TGTGCCAGCAGTTTCCAACCCGGGGCCAACGTCCTGACTTTC
CASSFQPGANVLTF
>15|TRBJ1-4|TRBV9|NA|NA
TGTGCCAGCAGCGTAGGGTGGGGATCTAATGAAAAACTGTTTTTT
CASSVGWGSNEKLFF
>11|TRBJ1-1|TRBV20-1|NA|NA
TGCAGTGCTAGGGTATCCGCTGAAGCTTTCTTT
CSARVSAEAFF
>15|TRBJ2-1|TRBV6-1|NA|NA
TGTGCCAGCAGTGAAGGTCAGAGGGCCCTTACTGAGCAGTTCTTC
CASSEGQRALTEQFF
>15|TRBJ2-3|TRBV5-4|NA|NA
TGTGCCAGCAGAATAGACCAGTCTAGCACAGATACGCAGTATTTT
CASRIDQSSTDTQYF
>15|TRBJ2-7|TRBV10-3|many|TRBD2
TGTGCCATCAGTGCTCTAGCGGGAGGGCCGTACGAGCAGTACTTC
CAISALAGGPYEQYF
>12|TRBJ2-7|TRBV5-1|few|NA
TGCGCCAGCAGCTTCCTCCGTGACGAGCAGTACTTC
CASSFLRDEQYF
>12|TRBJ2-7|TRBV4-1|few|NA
TGCGCCAGCAGCAGCAGGGCCCACGAGCAGTACTTC
CASSSRAHEQYF
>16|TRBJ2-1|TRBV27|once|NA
TGTGCCAGCAGTTTATCGAATGGCAGGCCGGCCAATGAGCAGTTCTTC
CASSLSNGRPANEQFF
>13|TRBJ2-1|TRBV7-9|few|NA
TGTGCCAGCAGCACAATCCCCGGTAATGAGCAGTTCTTC
CASSTIPGNEQFF
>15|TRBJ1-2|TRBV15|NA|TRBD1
TGTGCCACCAGGTACTGGGGACAGGGGGCTTATGGCTACACCTTC
CATRYWGQGAYGYTF
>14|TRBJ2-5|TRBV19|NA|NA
TGTGCCTCCCGGGGGTTCGATAAAACAGAGACCCAGTACTTC
CASRGFDKTETQYF
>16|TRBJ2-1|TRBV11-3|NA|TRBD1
TGTGCCAGCAGCTTGGCCCACGGACAGGGTGTCGGAGAGCAGTTCTTC
CASSLAHGQGVGEQFF
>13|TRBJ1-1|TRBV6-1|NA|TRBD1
TGTGCCAGCAGTCCAATGTGGGGACAGGGAGCTTTCTTT
CASSPMWGQGAFF
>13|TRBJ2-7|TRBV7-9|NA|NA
TGTGCCAGCAGCTTAGCTAACAGGGATGAGCAGTACTTC
CASSLANRDEQYF
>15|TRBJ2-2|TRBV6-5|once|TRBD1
TGTGCCAGCAGTTACGGGGGACAGGTCACCGGGGAGCTGTTTTTT
CASSYGGQVTGELFF
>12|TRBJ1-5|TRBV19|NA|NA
TGTGCCAGTAGGGACTCGTTTCAGCCCCAGCATTTT
CASRDSFQPQHF
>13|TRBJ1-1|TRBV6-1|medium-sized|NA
TGTGCCAGCAGCTCACATGAGAACACTGAAGCTTTCTTT
CASSSHENTEAFF
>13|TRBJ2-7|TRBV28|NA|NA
TGTGCCAGCAGGACGGGACTCTATTTCGAGCAGTACTTC
CASRTGLYFEQYF
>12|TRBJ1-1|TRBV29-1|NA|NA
TGCAGCGGAGACGTGGGGAACACTGAAGCTTTCTTT
CSGDVGNTEAFF
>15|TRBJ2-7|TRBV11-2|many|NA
TGTGCCAGCAGCTTAGGCCGGCAAAGCTCCTACGAGCAGTACTTC
CASSLGRQSSYEQYF
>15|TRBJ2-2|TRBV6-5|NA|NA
TGTGCCAGCAGCGAGGGTCGGGGAGAGACCGGGGAGCTGTTTTTT
CASSEGRGETGELFF
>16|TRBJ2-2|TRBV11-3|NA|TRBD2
TGTGCCAGCAGCTCGGGACTAGCGGGACCCACCGGGGAGCTGTTTTTT
CASSSGLAGPTGELFF
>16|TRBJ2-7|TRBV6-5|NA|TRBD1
TGTGCCAGCAGTTACTCGAGATCGAGGGGGCTTTACGAGCAGTACTTC
CASSYSRSRGLYEQYF
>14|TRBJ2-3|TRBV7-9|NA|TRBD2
TGTGCCAGCAGGCCCGGGGGGTACACAGATACGCAGTATTTT
CASRPGGYTDTQYF
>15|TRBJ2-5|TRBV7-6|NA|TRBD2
TGTGCCAGCAGCTTAGTAGGACTAGCGGGAGAGACCCAGTACTTC
CASSLVGLAGETQYF
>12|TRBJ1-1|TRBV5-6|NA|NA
TGTGCCAGCAGCTTGGTACAGAGTGAAGCTTTCTTT
CASSLVQSEAFF
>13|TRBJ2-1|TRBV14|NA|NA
TGTGCCAGCAGCCAAGCGCAAATTAGTGAGCAGTTCTTC
CASSQAQISEQFF
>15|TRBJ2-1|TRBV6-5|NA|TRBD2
TGTGCCAGCAGTTACTCCTTGACTAGCGGCAATGAGCAGTTCTTC
CASSYSLTSGNEQFF
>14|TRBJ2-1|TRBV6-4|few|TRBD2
TGTGCCAGCAGCGGACTAGCGGGAGGGAGTGAGCAGTTCTTC
CASSGLAGGSEQFF
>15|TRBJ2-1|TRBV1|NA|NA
TGCACCAGCAGCCAAGGAGTAGGCCTCGCGGATGAGCAGTTCTTC
CTSSQGVGLADEQFF
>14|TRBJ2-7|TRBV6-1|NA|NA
TGTGCCAGCAGTGAATCCGGGGATGGCTACGAGCAGTACTTC
CASSESGDGYEQYF
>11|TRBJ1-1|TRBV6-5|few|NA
TGTGCCAGCAGTTACGCCGCTGAAGCTTTCTTT
CASSYAAEAFF
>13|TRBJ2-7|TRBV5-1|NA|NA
TGCGCCAGCAGCTTGGATGTGCGCTACGAGCAGTACTTC
CASSLDVRYEQYF
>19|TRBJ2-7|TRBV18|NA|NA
TGTGCCAGCTCACCGGAAGTGGGCGCCCTCTTCCCAGGTCTGTACGAGCAGTACTTC
CASSPEVGALFPGLYEQYF
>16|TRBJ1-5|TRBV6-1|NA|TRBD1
TGTGCCAGCAGTGAAGCTTCGGGACAGGGGGACCAGCCCCAGCATTTT
CASSEASGQGDQPQHF
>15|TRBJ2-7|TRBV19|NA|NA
TGTGCCAGTAGTACCCAGACTAGTCAATCCTACGAGCAGTACTTC
CASSTQTSQSYEQYF
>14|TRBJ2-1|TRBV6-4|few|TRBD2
TGTGCCAGCAGTGACGGTCGGGAGGGGAATGAGCAGTTCTTC
CASSDGREGNEQFF
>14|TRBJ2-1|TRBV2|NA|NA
TGTGCCAGCAGTGCGGATAGCTCCTACAATGAGCAGTTCTTC
CASSADSSYNEQFF
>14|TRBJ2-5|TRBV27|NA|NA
TGTGCCAGCAGTTTATCACAGGGAAAAGAGACCCAGTACTTC
CASSLSQGKETQYF
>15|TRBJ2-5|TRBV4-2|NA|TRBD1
TGTGCCAGCAGCCAAGGGACAGGTGTCCAAGAGACCCAGTACTTC
CASSQGTGVQETQYF
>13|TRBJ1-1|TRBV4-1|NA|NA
TGCGCCAGCAGCCAAGATTACGGCACTGAAGCTTTCTTT
CASSQDYGTEAFF
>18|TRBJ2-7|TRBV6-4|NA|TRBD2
TGTGCCAGCAGTGACCTCCCACTAGCGGGAGGGCCAGATCACGAGCAGTACTTC
CASSDLPLAGGPDHEQYF
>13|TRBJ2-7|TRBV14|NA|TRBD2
TGTGCCAGCAGCCTAGGACTAGCCCACGAGCAGTACTTC
CASSLGLAHEQYF
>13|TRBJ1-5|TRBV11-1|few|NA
TGTGCCAGCAGCCAAGGCGGGTCACAGCCCCAGCATTTT
CASSQGGSQPQHF
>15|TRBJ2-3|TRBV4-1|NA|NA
TGCGCCAGCAGCCAAGATTGGAGCCCCAATGATACGCAGTATTTT
CASSQDWSPNDTQYF
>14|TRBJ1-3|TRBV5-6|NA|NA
TGTGCCAGCAGCTTCACAGACTCTGGAAACACCATATATTTT
CASSFTDSGNTIYF
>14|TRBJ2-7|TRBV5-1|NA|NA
TGCGCCAGCAGCTTCCAGCGTGGGACCTACGAGCAGTACTTC
CASSFQRGTYEQYF
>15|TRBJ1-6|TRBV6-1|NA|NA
TGTGCCAGCAGTGATGGCTCGGGGGGGAATTCACCCCTCCACTTT
CASSDGSGGNSPLHF
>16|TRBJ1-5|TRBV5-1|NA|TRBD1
TGCGCCAGCAGCCTTGGGGGAGGGGGCTCCGGGCAGCCCCAGCATTTT
CASSLGGGGSGQPQHF
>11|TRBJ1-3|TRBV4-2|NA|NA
TGTGCCAGCAGCTTGTTAAACACCATATATTTT
CASSLLNTIYF
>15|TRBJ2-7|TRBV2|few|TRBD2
TGTGCCAGCACCAAGAAGCGGGAGTTATCCTACGAGCAGTACTTC
CASTKKRELSYEQYF
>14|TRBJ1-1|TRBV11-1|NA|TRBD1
TGTGCCAGCAGCGAGACAGGGATGAACACTGAAGCTTTCTTT
CASSETGMNTEAFF
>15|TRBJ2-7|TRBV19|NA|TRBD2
TGTGCCAGTAGTAGACTAACCGGGACTATCTACGAGCAGTACTTC
CASSRLTGTIYEQYF
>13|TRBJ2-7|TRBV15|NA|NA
TGTGCCACCAGCATACCAGGGGTGAGGGAGCAGTACTTC
CATSIPGVREQYF
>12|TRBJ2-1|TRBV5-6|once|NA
TGTGCCAGCAGCTTAGGGATTAATGAGCAGTTCTTC
CASSLGINEQFF
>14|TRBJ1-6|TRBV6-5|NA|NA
TGTGCCAGCAGAGAGGGGTCCTATAATTCACCCCTCCACTTT
CASREGSYNSPLHF
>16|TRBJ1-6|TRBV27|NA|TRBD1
TGTGCCAGCAGTTTAGCCGGCGACAGGGGGCTTTCACCCCTCCACTTT
CASSLAGDRGLSPLHF